What follows are 31 T cell receptor delta chains derived from one specimen sequenced in a study of γδ T cells in repeated Plasmodium falciparum infection. Vgamma9/Vdelta2+ and Vdelta2-negative gammadelta T cells were flow-sorted from PBMC for bulk sequencing. TCRdb re-analyzed the multiplex PCR reads via CATT. Of about 93,000 delta-chain clones in the sample, over 0.9% were seen once. The material sequenced was gamma-delta T cells from blood. All receptors derive from a pool of human donors (malaria-infected and uninfected, not separated).

Comment on this clone: This sequence is one base from a far larger clone and is likely a read error. This same CDR3 is encoded by further DNA sequences in the sample. The CDR3 DNA sequence: TGCGCCTGTAACCTGGGGGATATCGGCACCGATAAACTCATCTTT. Encoded protein: CACNLGDIGTDKLIF. The V and J genes are TRDV2 and TRDJ1; 10 bases are a match to TRDD3. Here the J gene came from matching the DNA to germline, since TCRdb omits it. From germline, CDR1 is GEAIGNYY and CDR2 EKD. CDR3 length: 15 amino acids.

This clone was counted between two and nine times. A far larger clone differs by one base, so this is likely a read error. Other DNA sequences within the sample encode an identical CDR3. The rearrangement joins TRDV1 to TRDJ1; TRDD3 agrees at 8 bases. With 0 bases clipped from V and 3 bases from J, the junction kept 15 bases outside the gene matches. The germline V gene encodes CDR1 TSWWSYY and CDR2 QGS. The CDR3 length is 19 residues. The CDR3 DNA reads as TGTGCTCTTGGGGAACTCCCACAGTGGGGGATCTACTTCGCCGATAAACTCATCTTT. It specifies CALGELPQWGIYFADKLIF.

To note about this clone: This likely stems from a read error, as it lies one base from a far larger clone. Other DNA sequences from this sample encode an identical CDR3 as well. The chain is built from TRDV2 and TRDJ1; TRDD3 matches 7 bases. TCRdb records no J gene; here it was assigned by comparing the DNA to germline. V trimming: 0 bases; J trimming: 3 bases; junction bases outside the gene matches: 15. The CDR3 covers 18 residues. Germline lookup yields CDR1 GEAIGNYY and CDR2 EKD. DNA of the CDR3: TGTGCCTGTGACACCGTTGGTACCTGGGGGGACGGGGCCGATAAACTCATCTTT. Amino acids: CACDTVGTWGDGADKLIF.

There are a few counts of this clone. The TCRdb protein comes from a much larger clone and disagrees with this DNA's translation at residue 3, likely due to a read error; the protein given here is derived from the DNA. The chain uses TRDV2 and TRDJ1; D perhaps matches TRDD3 (6 bases). The J gene was not available in TCRdb and was assigned here by matching the DNA to germline segments. This CDR3 spans 15 amino acids. Germline CDR1 GEAIGNYY, CDR2 EKD. The CDR3 reads CAYDALGVAKDKLIF. The CDR3 nucleotides read TGTGCCTATGACGCTTTGGGGGTGGCCAAGGATAAACTCATCTTT.

Note on this clone: This likely reflects a read error, since a far larger clone is one base away. Other DNA sequences within the sample encode an identical CDR3. This chain links TRDV1 with TRDJ1; D gene ambiguous. The CDR3 is 14 residues long. Germline-derived CDR1 and CDR2 are TSWWSYY and QGS. The CDR3 here is CALGELDRRDKLIF. The CDR3 coding sequence is TGTGCTCTTGGGGAACTAGACAGGAGAGATAAGCTCATCTTT.

This clone appeared a few times. TCRdb shows a much larger clone's protein in place of this DNA's translation, and the two differ at residue 12, likely through a read error; the protein shown is translated from the DNA. J gene calling gave no result, while the V gene is TRDV2; the D segment call TRDD3 is taken from the table without a DNA check. The CDR3 runs 14 residues. Germline CDR1 and CDR2: GEAIGNYY and EKD. The CDR3 reads CACDTLGDTRQTFF. CDR3 in DNA: TGTGCCTGTGACACTCTCGGGGACACCCGACAGACGTTTTTC.

This clone was found a few times. A far larger clone is just one base off, so this is likely a read error. The same CDR3 is also encoded by other DNA sequences in this sample. The chain couples TRDV2 to TRDJ1; 9 positions agree with TRDD3. TCRdb lists no J gene, so it was determined here by aligning the DNA to germline. Germline CDR1 and CDR2: GEAIGNYY and EKD. This CDR3 spans 19 amino acids. The CDR3 sequence is CACDTIPLGIRPGTDKLIF. Here the CDR3 DNA reads TGTGCCTGCGACACGATCCCCCTGGGGATACGGCCGGGCACCGATAAACTCATCTTT.

This clone was counted a few times. TCRdb shows a much larger clone's protein in place of this DNA's translation, and the two differ at residue 5, likely through a read error; the protein shown is translated from the DNA. The CDR3 reads CALGGALNGYGKGGGRPTFGDKLIF. CDR3 DNA sequence: TGTGCTCTTGGGGGCGCCCTTAATGGCTACGGTAAGGGTGGGGGACGTCCTACCTTCGGCGATAAACTCATCTTT. The chain joins TRDV1 to TRDJ1; possible D gene TRDD3, 7 bases. V lost 4 bases, J lost 4 bases, and 46 bases lay in between. CDR3 size: 25 residues. Germline loops: CDR1 TSWWSYY, CDR2 QGS.

This clone was detected only a few times. The mismatch at residue 16 between this DNA's translation and the TCRdb protein of a much larger clone likely reflects a read error; the protein shown is translated from the DNA. The rearrangement uses TRDV1 and TRDJ1, with TRDD3 identical over 10 bases. The J gene was missing in TCRdb and was found by matching the end of the DNA to germline. From germline, CDR1 is TSWWSYY and CDR2 QGS. V gave up 2 bases and J gave up 2 bases; unmatched junction bases: 29. The CDR3 contains 24 residues. CDR3 protein: CALGERVWPTGGYARGGRTDKLIF. In DNA, the CDR3 is TGTGCTCTTGGGGAAAGAGTATGGCCTACCGGGGGATACGCCAGGGGAGGGAGGACCGATAAACTCATCTTT.

On this clone itself: TCRdb records a much larger clone's protein for this DNA, with a difference at residue 13 that likely arises from a read error; the protein given is the translation of the DNA. V gene assignment gives TRDV2, but the J gene was left uncalled; the table's D call of TRDD3 was not tested on the DNA. This CDR3 is built from 16 residues. CDR1 and CDR2 from the germline V gene are GEAIGNYY and EKD. This chain's CDR3 is CACDTGFTGGHDNLIF. In DNA, the CDR3 is TGTGCCTGTGACACCGGGTTTACTGGGGGCCACGATAACCTCATCTTT.

As for this clone: The protein given by TCRdb reflects a much larger clone and differs at residue 13 from this DNA's translation, likely from a read error; the protein shown is the DNA's translation. J is TRDJ1 and V is TRDV2, with 7 bases identical to TRDD3. The J gene was missing in TCRdb and was found by matching the end of the DNA to germline. The length of the CDR3 is 21 residues. CDR1 is GEAIGNYY and CDR2 is EKD in the germline V gene. Trimming removed 4 bases from V and 0 bases from J; junction bases left unmatched: 25. CDR3 protein: CACDSKTSTRLGGTYTDKLIF. DNA of the CDR3: TGTGCCTGTGATTCCAAAACCAGTACGAGGCTGGGGGGTACCTACACCGATAAACTCATCTTT.

This clone was picked up a small number of times. This is likely an artifact of a read error, given a far larger clone one base away. The same CDR3 can be traced to other DNA sequences in this sample. V gene assignment gives TRDV2, but the J gene was left uncalled; TRDD3, as called in the table, went unchecked against the DNA. From germline, CDR1 is GEAIGNYY and CDR2 EKD. The CDR3 sequence is 18 residues long. The CDR3 region has the DNA TGTGCCTGTGACACCGTTACTGGGGGACATCGACTCACCGATAAACTAATCTTT. This codes for CACDTVTGGHRLTDKLIF.

Notes on this clone: A far larger clone lies a single base away; this is likely a read error. Additional DNA sequences in this sample encode the identical CDR3. The V and J genes are TRDV2 and TRDJ1; 10 bases agree with TRDD3. Here the J gene came from matching the DNA to germline, since TCRdb omits it. The CDR3 has 24 residues. The germline V gene has CDR1 GEAIGNYY and CDR2 EKD. The junction had 27 bases not matched to a gene; V was cut back by 0 bases and J by 0 bases. CDR3 coding DNA: TGTGCCTGTGACACCGTTCGTCCCTCCCCCAGCCCAAACTGGGGGATGGGGTACACCGATAAACTCATCTTT. It yields the protein CACDTVRPSPSPNWGMGYTDKLIF.

This clone came up a few times. A read error is likely here: a far larger clone is one base away. This sample also contains other DNA sequences that code for the same CDR3. Here the CDR3 reads CAFIRPCRGYTDKLIF. CDR3 sequence (DNA): TGTGCCTTCATCCGACCCTGTCGGGGTTACACCGATAAACTCATTTTT. The V gene reported is TRDV3; the J gene is uncalled; the table assigns TRDD3, which was not confirmed against the DNA. The germline V gene has CDR1 TVYSNPD and CDR2 GDNSRS (reference sequence). This CDR3 is 16 amino acids long.

Points on this clone: The protein given by TCRdb reflects a much larger clone and differs at residue 16 from this DNA's translation, likely from a read error; the protein shown is the DNA's translation. The chain couples TRDV1 to TRDJ1; either TRDD2 or TRDD3 may supply D (5 bases each). TCRdb supplies no J gene; here it was assigned by aligning the nucleotide sequence to germline. The germline V gene encodes CDR1 TSWWSYY and CDR2 QGS. With 4 bases removed from V and 3 bases from J, the gap between germline ends came to 36 bases. The length of the CDR3 is 22 residues. CDR3 amino acids: CALGGPSYTKKDMKGTPDKLIF. The CDR3 nucleotides read TGTGCTCTTGGGGGTCCTTCGTATACAAAAAAGGACATGAAGGGGACTCCCGATAAACTCATCTTT.

This clone was observed at least ten times. A far larger clone lies a single base away; this is likely a read error. This sample includes further DNA sequences coding for the same CDR3. The rearrangement uses TRDV2 and TRDJ1; 9 positions agree with TRDD3. No J gene was available from TCRdb, and it was assigned here by a germline match of the DNA. Germline-derived CDR1 and CDR2 are GEAIGNYY and EKD. This CDR3 region has 20 residues. The CDR3 bases are TGTGCTTGTGACCCCGGAGGCTACGACTGGGGGACCGGGTACACCGATAAACTCATCTTT. Translated, it gives CACDPGGYDWGTGYTDKLIF.

About this clone: TCRdb lists the protein of a much larger clone for this DNA, which differs at residue 10, so this is likely a read error; the protein given here is translated from the DNA itself. This sequence joins TRDV1 and TRDJ1, with no clear D. TCRdb leaves out the J gene; it was filled in here by matching the DNA to germline. Trimming pared 4 bases from V and 7 bases from J, leaving 19 bases between. Germline CDR1 reads TSWWSYY; CDR2 reads QGS. There are 15 residues in the CDR3. DNA of the CDR3: TGTGCTCTTGGGGGTCTACGCGGAGGAGTTGGTAAACTCATCTTT. Translated: CALGGLRGGVGKLIF.

By sample share, this clone is medium-sized. The genes are TRDV2 and TRDJ1; 8 nucleotides agree with TRDD3. The J segment lost 0 bases and the V segment lost 4 bases, leaving 12 bases of the junction unmatched. Germline CDR1 is GEAIGNYY and CDR2 is EKD. This CDR3 is built from 17 residues. CDR3 loop: CACEPLGEKRNTDKLIF. The CDR3 DNA reads as TGTGCCTGTGAGCCGCTGGGGGAGAAGAGAAACACCGATAAACTCATCTTT.

On this clone: TCRdb's protein, taken from a much larger clone, differs from this DNA's translation at residue 4, likely owing to a read error; the protein displayed comes from the DNA. V is TRDV2 and J is TRDJ3; D is unresolved. Trimming took off 7 bases at V and 0 bases at J, with 18 bases between the two ends. Germline V lookup: CDR1 GEAIGNYY, CDR2 EKD. This CDR3 has 18 residues. The CDR3 is CACVTVSGSSWDTRQMFF. CDR3 bases: TGTGCCTGCGTCACCGTGAGTGGGAGCTCCTGGGACACCCGACAGATGTTTTTC.

The genes are TRDV1 and TRDJ1; 8 nucleotides align to TRDD3. TCRdb records no J gene; here it was assigned by comparing the DNA to germline. Looked up from germline, CDR1 is TSWWSYY and CDR2 is QGS. The CDR3 length is 19 residues. Losses at the gene ends were 1 base for V and 0 bases for J; bases not matched to a gene: 13. The CDR3 region has the DNA TGTGCTCTTGGGGAACACACTTCCCTCTGGGGGAAGTACACCGATAAACTCATCTTT. Its translation: CALGEHTSLWGKYTDKLIF.

As to this clone: A far bigger clonotype differs at one base, so this is likely a read error. The same CDR3 can be traced to other DNA sequences in this sample. The chain links TRDV1 to TRDJ1; weak D call: TRDD3 (5 bases). The J gene comes from matching the DNA to germline here; TCRdb lacks it. The germline gives CDR1 TSWWSYY, CDR2 QGS. The CDR3 spans 19 residues. The CDR3 DNA reads TGCGCTCTTGGGGAACTACCCGAACCGGGGTCCGGGTACACCGATAAACTCATCTTT. This gives the protein CALGELPEPGSGYTDKLIF.

About this clone itself: A read error is likely here: a far larger clone is one base away. The same CDR3 can be traced to other DNA sequences in this sample. The chain combines TRDV2 with TRDJ1; 11 nucleotides align to TRDD3. The J gene was missing in TCRdb and was found by matching the end of the DNA to germline. This CDR3 spans 16 amino acids. The junction had 19 bases not matched to a gene; V was cut back by 8 bases and J by 9 bases. The germline gives CDR1 GEAIGNYY, CDR2 EKD. This CDR3 is CASPLNVLGDILELIF. The DNA of the CDR3 is TGTGCCTCTCCTCTCAACGTACTGGGGGATATATTGGAACTCATCTTT.

This clone was recorded many times. A far larger clone lies a single base away; this is likely a read error. Other nucleotide sequences from this sample produce the same CDR3. The J segment was not called; the V segment is TRDV2; TRDD3, the table's D call, lacks a check against the DNA. The CDR3 has 23 amino acids. Germline V gene lookup returns CDR1 GEAIGNYY and CDR2 EKD. The CDR3 DNA reads TGTGCCTGTGACCTTCGCCATCTAGAGAATTTACTGGGGGACACACCCCGCTCCGATAAACTCATCTTC. Amino acids: CACDLRHLENLLGDTPRSDKLIF.

This clone was seen ten or more times. The chain employs TRDV2 and TRDJ1; the match to TRDD3 covers 9 bases. Looked up from germline, CDR1 is GEAIGNYY and CDR2 is EKD. The CDR3 is 24 amino acids. The ends lost 0 bases at V and 0 bases at J; junction bases unmatched: 28. Written as DNA, the CDR3 is TGTGCCTGTGACACCGTACAAAACCTTCCTTACGAAACTGGGGGAGCCTCTAACACCGATAAACTCATCTTT. Residues: CACDTVQNLPYETGGASNTDKLIF.

This clone has only a few counts. TCRdb's listed protein matches a much larger clone and diverges from this DNA's translation at residue 5, likely through a read error; the protein shown comes from the DNA. Here the CDR3 reads CALGEPWSGTGGYGVKLIF. The DNA of the CDR3 is TGTGCTCTTGGGGAACCGTGGTCGGGTACTGGGGGATACGGCGTAAAACTCATCTTT. V usage is TRDV1 and J usage is TRDJ1, with 13 bases identical to TRDD3. Here the J gene was assigned by germline matching of the DNA, as TCRdb has none. The CDR3 spans 19 residues. Germline V gives CDR1 TSWWSYY, CDR2 QGS. Trimming cost V 1 base and J 8 bases; bases outside gene matches: 16.

This clone was found a few times. This likely came from a read error, as a far larger clone is one base away. The sample contains more than one DNA sequence encoding this CDR3. This chain connects TRDV2 to TRDJ1; no reliable D call. The J gene is absent in TCRdb and was assigned here via DNA matching to germline. In germline, CDR1 is GEAIGNYY, CDR2 EKD. The CDR3 spans 14 residues. The CDR3 region has the DNA TGTGCCTGCGACACTCATCCAGGGTCCGATAAACTCATCTTT. Translated, it gives CACDTHPGSDKLIF.

This clone appeared a few times. TCRdb attributes to this sequence the protein of a much larger clone, which differs from the DNA translation at residue 15; a read error is likely, and the protein displayed is translated from the DNA. V and J are TRDV2 and TRDJ1; weak D call: TRDD3 (5 bases). Deletions cut 0 bases from V and 3 bases from J, with 28 bases between. The germline V gene has CDR1 GEAIGNYY and CDR2 EKD. This CDR3 is 20 amino acids long. The CDR3 DNA reads TGTGCCTGTGACACCGTGGGTACTGGTCCACTTGTTTCTTACGCCGATAAACTCATCTTT. Its protein is CACDTVGTGPLVSYADKLIF.

This clone was counted only a few times. The TCRdb protein, from a much larger clone, departs from this DNA's translation at residue 16, likely by read error; the protein shown derives from the DNA. The genes are TRDV2 and TRDJ1, with 10 bases identical to TRDD3. TCRdb is silent on the J gene; assignment here came from matching the DNA to germline. Looked up from germline, CDR1 is GEAIGNYY and CDR2 is EKD. Unmatched junction bases numbered 21, after V lost 0 bases and J lost 3 bases. The CDR3 loop spans 21 amino acids. The CDR3 DNA follows: TGTGCCTGTGACACCATCCTCGTCGGGGGATACGCGATGGAGTACGCCGATAAACTCATCTTT. It translates to CACDTILVGGYAMEYADKLIF.

The sample holds a few counts of this clone. It is likely a read error: a sequence one base away is far more abundant. In the same sample, other DNA sequences code for this CDR3. This chain links TRDV2 with TRDJ1; 12 nucleotides line up with TRDD3. TCRdb carries no J gene annotation; the J gene was assigned here by matching the DNA with germline. Germline V gene data show CDR1 as GEAIGNYY and CDR2 as EKD. This CDR3 has 19 residues. This chain's CDR3 is CACDTEYWGIHLGTDKLIF. The CDR3 DNA sequence: TGTGCCTGTGACACCGAGTACTGGGGGATACACTTGGGCACCGACAAACTCATCTTT.

This clone was detected many times. The TCRdb protein comes from a much larger clone and disagrees with this DNA's translation at residue 4, likely due to a read error; the protein given here is derived from the DNA. This chain uses TRDV2 with TRDJ1; D unclear. The J gene is not listed in TCRdb, so it was assigned here from a DNA match to germline. Germline CDR1 reads GEAIGNYY; CDR2 reads EKD. The CDR3 is 18 amino acids. V lost 5 bases to trimming and J lost 0 bases, with 24 bases between them. CDR3 loop: CACGTKYYQPMYTDKLIF. CDR3 sequence (DNA): TGTGCCTGTGGCACGAAGTACTACCAGCCGATGTACACCGATAAACTCATCTTT.

This clone was observed a handful of times. The TCRdb protein, from a much larger clone, departs from this DNA's translation at residue 7, likely by read error; the protein shown derives from the DNA. The chain uses TRDV1 and TRDJ1, with 9 bases matching TRDD3. This CDR3 has 20 residues. Germline CDR1 TSWWSYY, CDR2 QGS. J was trimmed by 0 bases and V by 0 bases; bases with no gene match: 14. Here the CDR3 reads CALGELVFPTGGMYTDKLIF. CDR3 nucleotide sequence: TGTGCTCTTGGGGAACTGGTCTTCCCTACTGGGGGAATGTACACCGATAAACTCATCTTT.